The clone carrying this TCR beta chain was picked up many times. The V and J ends lost 6 bases and 2 bases, in that order; junction bases with no gene match: 10. CDR1 is MNHNS and CDR2 is SASEGT in the germline V gene. The length of the CDR3 is 16 residues. Regions amplified from RNA transcripts were the TCR beta CDR3 regions. TCR CDR3 regions were first amplified by RT-PCR with HTBI primers. In TCRdb, the multiplex PCR reads were re-called with MiXCR into one record per CDR3 protein. The sample lists some 350,000 distinct CDR3 sequences; approximately 20% were seen once. Researchers defined stable Graves' hyperthyroidism as no ophthalmopathy progression within 18 months. Based on clinical symptoms, serum thyroxine and TRAb, thyroid ultrasound and orbital computed tomography, diagnoses were reached. This record belongs to a study of T cells in Graves' hyperthyroidism and ophthalmopathy.

Sequencing used blood. The TCR comes from a woman aged 18-29 years with Graves' hyperthyroidism. This chain uses TRBV6-1 with TRBJ2-7, with TRBD2 matching 10 bases. The CDR3, as DNA: TGTGCCAGCAGGGGGGGTAGCGGGGGGTCCCCCTACGAGCAGTACTTC. It specifies CASRGGSGGSPYEQYF.